This T cell receptor (beta chain) is drawn from a study of response to subunit inactivated influenza vaccine (dated by TCRdb to 2017 to 2018). Study-wide context: The study used deep quantitative T cell receptor repertoire profiling to track responses to a trivalent subunit inactivated influenza vaccine. What the research found in general, with its limitations: The authors proposed that each seasonal influenza vaccination may bring in only a limited number of new T cells.

The CDR3 spans 13 residues, from the cysteine through the phenylalanine. Just CDR3 DNA is preserved here, 39 bases in frame from base 1. This clonotype was seen repeatedly, ten times or more. It lacks a known antigen. An end of the junction differs from the germline gene, which may be a read error. The receptor library was made with RT-PCR. These reads were obtained on an Illumina HiSeq 2500. TCRdb itself trimmed the public reads at Q25 with fastp, ran MiXCR and retained productive beta chains. Every CDR3 protein is listed once, alongside the most common genes and DNA of its rows. This sample gives hundreds of thousands of distinct CDR3 sequences in total; 6% to 9% of them show up just once. The ten largest make up 10% to 15% of the sample.

The chain links TRBV12-3 or TRBV12-4 with TRBJ1-2; the D gene is perhaps TRBD1, on 5 matching bases. The receptor's source is a man between 50 and 70 years old who received an inactivated influenza vaccine. Donor details come from another sample of the same person, matched by shared clones. The sample was PBMCs from blood, taken 23 to 25 months after vaccination. The DNA is as follows: TGCGCCAGCAGCTTTCAAGGGGCAGGTGGCTACACCTTC. Translated, this gives CASSFQGAGGYTF.